The 10 T cell receptor beta chains in this list originate from one sample, sequenced in a study of naive and memory T cell subsets. The beta constant-region primer was an equimolar mix of two oligonucleotides covering TRBC1 and TRBC2. TCRdb called the UMI-ligation and nested PCR reads again in MiXCR, with one record for every CDR3 protein. The sample contains 140,000 to 150,000 distinct CDR3 sequences, over 15% of which appear only once. The sample taken for sequencing was naive CD4+ T cells from blood. These receptors all stem from a human donor in good health.

The chain recombines TRBV7-6 with TRBJ1-1; 8 nucleotides agree with TRBD1. This CDR3 has 16 amino acids. V lost 4 bases to trimming and J lost 3 bases; unmatched junction nucleotides: 10. Per germline, CDR1 SGHVS and CDR2 FNYEAQ. CDR3 sequence: CASSYRGRQRYTEAFF. DNA of the CDR3: TGTGCCAGCAGCTACAGGGGGAGACAGAGGTACACTGAAGCTTTCTTT.

The J gene is TRBJ2-7, the V gene TRBV20-1, with 8 bases matching TRBD2. Germline V CDR1 and CDR2: DFQATT, SNEGSKA (reference sequence). The CDR3 extends over 13 amino acids. V gave up 0 bases and J gave up 2 bases; unmatched junction bases: 0. The CDR3 DNA is TGCAGTGCTAGAGACGGGAGGGCCTACGAGCAGTACTTC. Translated, it gives CSARDGRAYEQYF.

This clonotype was counted between two and nine times. The V call is TRBV6-1, the J call TRBJ2-7, with D possibly being TRBD2 (5 bases). The germline V gene has CDR1 MNHNS and CDR2 SASEGT. The V gene lost 1 base and the J gene lost 3 bases, with 10 bases spanning the gap. The CDR3 is 14 amino acids. CDR3 in DNA: TGTGCCAGCAGTGAAGTTGGAGGCGACTACGAGCAGTACTTC. Translation: CASSEVGGDYEQYF.

This clonotype was picked up a small number of times. The CDR3 DNA reads as TGTGCCAGCCGAAGGGACGGCTCCTACGAGCAGTACTTC. This gives the protein CASRRDGSYEQYF. The rearrangement uses TRBV3-1 and TRBJ2-7; D may match TRBD1 or TRBD2 (5 bases each). Germline lookup yields CDR1 LGHDT and CDR2 YNNKEL (reference sequence). The germline V and J ends were trimmed by 8 bases and 0 bases, with 11 bases remaining between them. The CDR3 has 13 amino acids.

This clonotype has just a few counts. The rearrangement links TRBV18 to TRBJ2-4; D gene ambiguous. The CDR3 totals 14 residues. The ends were cut back, 3 bases at V and 3 bases at J, with 9 bases in the middle. Germline V gene data show CDR1 as KGHSH and CDR2 as LQKENI. This chain's CDR3 is CASSPGLDKNIQYF. CDR3 nucleotide sequence: TGTGCCAGCTCACCGGGCTTGGACAAAAACATTCAGTACTTC.

This chain joins TRBV11-3 and TRBJ2-5, with TRBD1 identical over 11 bases. The J segment lost 4 bases and the V segment lost 1 base, leaving 8 bases of the junction unmatched. The CDR3 sequence is 17 residues long. Germline V gene lookup returns CDR1 SGHNT and CDR2 YENEEA. The CDR3 sequence is CASSLAPGQGGSETQYF. CDR3 DNA: TGTGCCAGCAGCTTAGCCCCGGGACAGGGGGGTTCAGAGACCCAGTACTTC. Full variable domain (outside the CDR3, taken from reference TRBV11-3 and TRBJ2-5): EAGVVQSPRYKIIEKKQPVAFWCNPISGHNTLYWYLQNLGQGPELLIRYENEEAVDDSQLPKDRFSAERLKGVDSTLKIQPAELGDSAVYLCASSLAPGQGGSETQYFGPGTRLLVL.

This clonotype occurred a few times. This chain links TRBV7-3 with TRBJ2-1, with 7 nucleotides matching TRBD1. Trimming at V came to 5 bases and at J to 6 bases, leaving 10 bases not matched to a gene. This CDR3 spans 15 amino acids. Germline V lookup: CDR1 SGHTA, CDR2 FQGTGA. CDR3: CASSANRGLGNEQFF. The CDR3 bases are TGTGCCAGCAGCGCCAACAGGGGTTTAGGCAATGAGCAGTTCTTC.

This clonotype was seen a handful of times. The genes are TRBV7-9 and TRBJ2-5; D is ambiguous. CDR3 length: 14 residues. Per the germline V gene, CDR1 is SEHNR and CDR2 is FQNEAQ (reference sequence). Deletions cut 4 bases from V and 0 bases from J, with 9 bases between. This CDR3 reads CASSSSENQETQYF. In DNA, the CDR3 is TGTGCCAGCAGCTCGAGTGAGAACCAAGAGACCCAGTACTTC.

The genes are TRBV6-5 and TRBJ1-1; TRBD1 matches 7 bases. The V segment lost 0 bases and the J segment 5 bases; nucleotides outside the gene matches: 6. The length of the CDR3 is 15 residues. Germline assignment: CDR1 MNHEY and CDR2 SVGAGI. In DNA, the CDR3 is TGTGCCAGCAGTTACTCGCGCAGGGGGGCGACTGAAGCTTTCTTT. Protein product: CASSYSRRGATEAFF.

This clonotype was counted only a few times. DNA of the CDR3: TGTGCCAGCAGCTACGACAGGACTAACTATGGCTACACCTTC. Its protein product is CASSYDRTNYGYTF. This rearrangement joins TRBV7-3 to TRBJ1-2; TRBD1 might be the D (6 bases). Germline V gene data show CDR1 as SGHTA and CDR2 as FQGTGA. The CDR3 is made up of 14 amino acids. V was shortened by 4 bases and J by 0 bases, with 9 bases between the two germline ends.